Listed here are 5 T cell receptor beta chains from one sample, sequenced in a study of identical twins. A single record per CDR3 protein comes from TCRdb applying MiXCR to the 5' RACE reads. The table lists around 340,000 distinct CDR3 sequences, 9% of them singletons. Sequenced material: naive T cells sorted from blood. These receptors were taken from a woman aged 45-65 years in good health.

This clonotype was recorded at least ten times. This chain links TRBV12-3 or TRBV12-4 with TRBJ2-2; D may match TRBD1 or TRBD2 (5 bases each). This CDR3 has 14 residues. Trimming took off 6 bases at V and 3 bases at J, with 11 bases between the two ends. The CDR3 sequence: CASSRVGDTGELFF. The CDR3 DNA is TGTGCCAGCAGCAGGGTGGGAGACACCGGGGAGCTGTTTTTT.

There are a few counts of this clonotype. The V gene is TRBV11-2, the J gene TRBJ2-2, with D perhaps matching TRBD2 (6 bases). Germline lookup yields CDR1 SGHAT and CDR2 FQNNGV. This CDR3 spans 23 amino acids. Trimming took off 1 base at V and 0 bases at J, with 30 bases between the two ends. The CDR3 DNA follows: TGTGCCAGCAGCTTAGCGCTTATCCTGGCCGGGGGTGAGGGGAAAACGAACACCGGGGAGCTGTTTTTT. Its translation: CASSLALILAGGEGKTNTGELFF.

This clonotype was seen at least ten times. The chain employs TRBV29-1 and TRBJ2-4, with TRBD2 matching over 10 bases. The CDR3 sequence is 15 residues long. V was clipped by 2 bases and J by 9 bases; unmatched bases: 10. Germline CDR1 and CDR2: SQVTM and ANQGSEA. This chain's CDR3 is CSVELAGAPKGIQYF. The CDR3 region has the DNA TGCAGCGTTGAACTAGCGGGAGCCCCGAAGGGCATTCAGTACTTC.

This clonotype has more than one count but fewer than ten. The chain recombines TRBV5-5 with TRBJ2-7; the match to TRBD2 covers 11 bases. Germline V gives CDR1 SGHKS, CDR2 YYEKEE (reference sequence). Trimming cost V 4 bases and J 0 bases; bases outside gene matches: 3. This CDR3 comprises 15 residues. DNA of the CDR3: TGTGCCAGCAGCCCGACTAGCGGGAACTCCTACGAGCAGTACGTC. It codes for CASSPTSGNSYEQYV.

This clonotype was observed at least ten times. The V and J genes are TRBV28 and TRBJ2-3; D is tentatively TRBD1 or TRBD2 (6 bases each). V was trimmed by 10 bases and J by 1 base, leaving 18 bases between them. From germline, CDR1 is MDHEN and CDR2 SYDVKM. CDR3 size: 15 residues. The CDR3 DNA sequence: TGTGCCACCAAAGGGGGGCGCCTCCGCACAGATACGCAGTATTTT. Translation: CATKGGRLRTDTQYF.